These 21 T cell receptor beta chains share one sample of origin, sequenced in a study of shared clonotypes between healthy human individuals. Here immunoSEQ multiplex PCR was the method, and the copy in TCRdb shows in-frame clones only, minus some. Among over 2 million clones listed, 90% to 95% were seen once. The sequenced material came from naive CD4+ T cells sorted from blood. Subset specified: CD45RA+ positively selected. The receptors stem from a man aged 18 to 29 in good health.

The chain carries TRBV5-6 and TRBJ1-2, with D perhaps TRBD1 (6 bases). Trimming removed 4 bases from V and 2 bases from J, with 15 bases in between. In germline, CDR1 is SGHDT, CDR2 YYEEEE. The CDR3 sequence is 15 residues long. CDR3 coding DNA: TGTGCCAGCAGCCCTGGGGGGCGCCAGAACTATGGCTACACCTTC. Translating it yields CASSPGGRQNYGYTF.

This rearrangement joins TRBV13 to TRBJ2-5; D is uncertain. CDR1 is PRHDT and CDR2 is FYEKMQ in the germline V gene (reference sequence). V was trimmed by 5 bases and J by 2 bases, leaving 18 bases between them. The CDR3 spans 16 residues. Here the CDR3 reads CASSPTWKGVQETQYF. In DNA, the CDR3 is TGTGCCAGCAGCCCGACCTGGAAGGGTGTTCAAGAGACCCAGTACTTC.

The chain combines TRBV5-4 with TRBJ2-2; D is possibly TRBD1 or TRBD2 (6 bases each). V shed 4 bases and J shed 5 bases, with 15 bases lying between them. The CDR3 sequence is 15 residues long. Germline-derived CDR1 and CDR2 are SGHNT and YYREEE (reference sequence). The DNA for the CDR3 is TGTGCCAGCAGCCTCGGCGGGACACAGACCGGGGAGCTGTTTTTT. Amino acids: CASSLGGTQTGELFF.

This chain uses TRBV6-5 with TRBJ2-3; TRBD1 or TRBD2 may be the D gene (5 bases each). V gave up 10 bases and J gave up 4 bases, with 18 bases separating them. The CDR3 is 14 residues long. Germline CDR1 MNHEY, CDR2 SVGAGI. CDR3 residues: CAIGATRSSDTQYF. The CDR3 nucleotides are TGTGCCATCGGGGCAACCAGGTCTTCAGATACGCAGTATTTT.

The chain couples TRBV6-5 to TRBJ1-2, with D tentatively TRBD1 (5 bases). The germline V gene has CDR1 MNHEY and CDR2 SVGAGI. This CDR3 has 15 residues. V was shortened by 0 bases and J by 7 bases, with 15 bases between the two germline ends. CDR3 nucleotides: TGTGCCAGCAGTTACTCGGGCCAGGGTCTCGGTGGCTACACCTTC. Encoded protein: CASSYSGQGLGGYTF.

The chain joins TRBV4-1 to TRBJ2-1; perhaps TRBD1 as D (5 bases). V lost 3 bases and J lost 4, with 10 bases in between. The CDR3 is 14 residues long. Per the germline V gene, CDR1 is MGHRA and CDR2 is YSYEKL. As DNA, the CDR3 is TGCGCCAGCAGCCAGCTCGACAGATACAATGAGCAGTTCTTC. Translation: CASSQLDRYNEQFF.

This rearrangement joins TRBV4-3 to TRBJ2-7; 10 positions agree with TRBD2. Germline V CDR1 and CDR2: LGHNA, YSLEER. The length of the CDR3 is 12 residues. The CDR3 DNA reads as TGCGCGAGCTCACTAGCGGGAAACGAGCAGTACTTC. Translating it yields CASSLAGNEQYF.

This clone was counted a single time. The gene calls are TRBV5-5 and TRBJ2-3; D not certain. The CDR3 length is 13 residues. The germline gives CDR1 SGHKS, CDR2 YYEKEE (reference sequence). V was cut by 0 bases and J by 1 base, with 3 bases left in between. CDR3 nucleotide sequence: TGTGCCAGCAGCTTGGTTGGCACAGATACGCAGTATTTT. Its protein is CASSLVGTDTQYF. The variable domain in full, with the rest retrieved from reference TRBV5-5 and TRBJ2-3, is DAGVTQSPTHLIKTRGQQVTLRCSPISGHKSVSWYQQVLGQGPQFIFQYYEKEERGRGNFPDRFSARQFPNYSSELNVNALLLGDSALYLCASSLVGTDTQYFGPGTRLTVL.

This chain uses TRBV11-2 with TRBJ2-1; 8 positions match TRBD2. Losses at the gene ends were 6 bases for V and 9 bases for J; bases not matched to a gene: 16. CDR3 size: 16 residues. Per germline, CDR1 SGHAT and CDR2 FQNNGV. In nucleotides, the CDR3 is TGTGCCAGCAGTTCCAGTACCGGGACTAGAGGGGCTGAGCAGTTCTTC. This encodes CASSSSTGTRGAEQFF.

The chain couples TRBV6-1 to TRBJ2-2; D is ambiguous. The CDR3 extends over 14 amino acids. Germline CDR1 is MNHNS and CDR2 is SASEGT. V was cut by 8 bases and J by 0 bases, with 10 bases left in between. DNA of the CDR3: TGTGCCAGCTCCGCGACACCGAACACCGGGGAGCTGTTTTTT. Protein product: CASSATPNTGELFF.

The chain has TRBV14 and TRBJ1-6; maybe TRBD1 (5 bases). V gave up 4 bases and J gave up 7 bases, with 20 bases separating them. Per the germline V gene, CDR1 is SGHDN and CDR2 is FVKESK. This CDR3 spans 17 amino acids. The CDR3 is CASSLGPPARANSPLHF. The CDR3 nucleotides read TGTGCCAGCAGCCTGGGACCCCCGGCCAGGGCCAATTCACCCCTCCACTTT.

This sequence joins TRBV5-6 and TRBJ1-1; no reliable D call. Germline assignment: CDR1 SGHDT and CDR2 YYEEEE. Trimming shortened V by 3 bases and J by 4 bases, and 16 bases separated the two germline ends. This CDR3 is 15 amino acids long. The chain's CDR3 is CASSSTPLLGTEAFF. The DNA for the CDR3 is TGTGCCAGCAGCTCTACTCCTTTACTAGGCACTGAAGCTTTCTTT.

CDR3 region: CASSVRGLDHPDTQYF. The CDR3 DNA reads as TGTGCCAGCAGTGTCAGGGGGCTCGATCACCCAGATACGCAGTATTTT. V is TRBV27 and J is TRBJ2-3, with 8 nucleotides matching TRBD1. V lost 5 bases, J lost 4 bases, and 11 bases stayed unmatched. The V gene's germline CDR1 is MNHEY and CDR2 SMNVEV (reference sequence). This CDR3 has 16 amino acids.

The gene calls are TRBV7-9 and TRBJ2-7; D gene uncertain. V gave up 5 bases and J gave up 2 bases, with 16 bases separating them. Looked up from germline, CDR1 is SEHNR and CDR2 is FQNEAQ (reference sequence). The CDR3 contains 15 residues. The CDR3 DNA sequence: TGTGCCAGCAGCCTAGGAGACACAGCCACCTACGAGCAGTACTTC. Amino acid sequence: CASSLGDTATYEQYF.

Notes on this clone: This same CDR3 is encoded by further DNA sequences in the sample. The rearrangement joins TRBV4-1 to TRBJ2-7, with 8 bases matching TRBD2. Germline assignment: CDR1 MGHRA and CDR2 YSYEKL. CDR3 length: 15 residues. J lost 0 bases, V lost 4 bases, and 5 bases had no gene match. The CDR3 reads CASSPGLAFSYEQYF. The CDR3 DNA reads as TGCGCCAGCAGCCCAGGACTAGCCTTCTCCTACGAGCAGTACTTC.

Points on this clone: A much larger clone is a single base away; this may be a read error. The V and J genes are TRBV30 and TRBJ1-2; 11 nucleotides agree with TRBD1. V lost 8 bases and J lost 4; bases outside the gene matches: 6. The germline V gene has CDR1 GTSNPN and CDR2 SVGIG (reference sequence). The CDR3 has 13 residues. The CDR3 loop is CARTGGESYGYTF. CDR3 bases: TGTGCCAGGACAGGGGGCGAATCCTATGGCTACACCTTC.

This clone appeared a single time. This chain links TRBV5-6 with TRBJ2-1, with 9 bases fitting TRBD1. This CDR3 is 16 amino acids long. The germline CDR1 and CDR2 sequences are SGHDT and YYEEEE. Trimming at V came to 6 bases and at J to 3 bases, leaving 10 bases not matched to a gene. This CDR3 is CASTGTGPSLYNEQFF. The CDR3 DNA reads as TGTGCCAGCACCGGGACAGGGCCAAGTCTCTACAATGAGCAGTTCTTC.

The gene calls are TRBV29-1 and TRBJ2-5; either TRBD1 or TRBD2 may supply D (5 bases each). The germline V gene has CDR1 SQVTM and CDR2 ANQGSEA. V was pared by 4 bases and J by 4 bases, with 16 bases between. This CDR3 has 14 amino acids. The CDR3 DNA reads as TGCAGCGTTGTCAGTCAGGGAGATTCAGAGACCCAGTACTTC. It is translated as CSVVSQGDSETQYF.

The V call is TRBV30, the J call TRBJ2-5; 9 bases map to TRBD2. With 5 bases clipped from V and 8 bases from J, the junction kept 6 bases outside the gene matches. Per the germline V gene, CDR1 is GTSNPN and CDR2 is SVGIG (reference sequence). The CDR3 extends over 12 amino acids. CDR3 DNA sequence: TGTGCCTGGGCCGATAGCGGGAGTACCCAGTACTTC. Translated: CAWADSGSTQYF.

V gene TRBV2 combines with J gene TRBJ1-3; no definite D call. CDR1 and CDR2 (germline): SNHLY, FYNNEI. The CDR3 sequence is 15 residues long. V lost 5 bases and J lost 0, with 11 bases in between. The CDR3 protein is CASSSREGSGNTIYF. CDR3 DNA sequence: TGTGCCAGCAGTTCAAGGGAAGGCTCTGGAAACACCATATATTTT. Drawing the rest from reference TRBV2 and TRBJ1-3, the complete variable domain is EPEVTQTPSHQVTQMGQEVILRCVPISNHLYFYWYRQILGQKVEFLVSFYNNEISEKSEIFDDQFSVERPDGSNFTLKIRSTKLEDSAMYFCASSSREGSGNTIYFGEGSWLTVV.

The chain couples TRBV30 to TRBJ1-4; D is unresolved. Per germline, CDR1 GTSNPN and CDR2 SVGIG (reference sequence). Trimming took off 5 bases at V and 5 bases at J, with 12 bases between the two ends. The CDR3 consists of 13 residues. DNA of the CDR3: TGTGCCTGGCTACTCGCTGGGAATGAAAAACTGTTTTTT. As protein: CAWLLAGNEKLFF.